This T cell receptor beta chain was observed in a study of graft-versus-host responses after intestinal transplantation (dated by TCRdb to 2020 to 2022). Regarding the complete study: Recipients received multivisceral, liver-intestinal, or isolated intestinal transplants. Donor T cell macrochimerism was defined as a peak of at least 4% donor T cells among recipient peripheral blood mononuclear cells. Rather than going through the commercial service, samples from a few later patients were sequenced in-house on an Illumina MiSeq and processed with MiXCR. The cohort enrolled 20 to 30 intestinal transplant recipients including one retransplant, and a few patients lacking pretransplant specimens were excluded. After intestinal transplantation, graft-versus-host and host-versus-graft alloreactive T cell clones were followed in the graft, circulation and bone marrow using bulk TCR-beta CDR3 sequencing. Alloreactive clones were identified by sequencing pre-transplant mixed lymphocyte reaction products and comparing these products with unstimulated pre-transplant donor and recipient T cells. Anti-thymocyte globulin induction was given to all recipients, followed by maintenance tacrolimus and steroids for approximately 3 years.

Paper-wide results and their limitations: Peak levels of circulating GvH clones were associated with declines in HvG clones early after transplant. In the allografts of patients with donor T cell macrochimerism, GvH to HvG T cell clonal ratios were high. Conclusions were limited by the relatively low number and heterogeneity of intestinal transplant patients. GvH clones were detected in recipient bone marrow, and some appeared earlier in ileal mucosa or blood, consistent with an intestinal mucosal origin.

Concerning this clone itself: Its binding antigen is unknown. No per-base quality is available; no much larger clone lies one base away.

Per the publication, the time point label means: cells obtained before transplantation from donor or recipient. CD3+CD4+ and CD3+CD8+ populations were FACS-sorted from unstimulated pre-transplant donor and recipient cells taken from spleen or lymph nodes. Library preparation was by the immunoSEQ multiplex PCR assay. In most patients, genomic DNA was isolated using the Qiagen DNeasy Blood and Tissue Kit and sent frozen to Adaptive Biotechnologies for TCR sequencing. For most patients, high-throughput TCR-beta CDR3 sequencing of genomic DNA was performed by Adaptive Biotechnologies. Turning to the authors' computational methods: Adaptive's ImmunoSEQ software was the source of the TCR sequencing data for 15 to 20 patients, while a few other patients were processed with MiXCR and VDJtools. To correct CD4 versus CD8 sorting errors, sequences present in both subsets at a frequency ratio below 5:1 were removed. Because the origin of CDR3 nucleotide sequences shared between donor and recipient could not be assigned, those sequences were removed. To count as alloreactive, a clone needed at least 2-fold expansion over unstimulated cells and a minimum CFSE-low frequency of 0.002% (template counts) or 0.001% (read counts). Clones detected in sequenced pre-transplant spleen, lymph node, or MLR CFSE-low populations of the donor or recipient were defined as mappable. Cumulative frequency of alloreactive clones was calculated as a percentage of all sequences weighted by copy number. TCRdb retrieved this table from immuneACCESS and kept in-frame rearrangements only. Not all clones are present; in checked studies, unresolved V genes account for under half, and no reason is known for the remainder. For V, J and clone size, that table is used; D and trimming come from the DNA. The sample has over 65,000 clones on record, approximately 90% of them singletons. The ten most abundant clones make up about 8% of the sample.

From the cysteine up to the phenylalanine, the CDR3 has a length of 15 residues. Just CDR3 DNA is preserved here, 45 bases in frame from base 1. Trimmed from V: 1 base; trimmed from J: 2 bases; junction bases lacking a gene match: 5. CDR1 SGHVS and CDR2 FNYEAQ were looked up in the germline V gene. This specimen consisted of unstimulated CD8+ T cells sorted from spleen or lymph node cells, obtained before transplant. The receptor comes from a human donor who was the organ donor for an intestinal transplant. The sequence is built from TRBV7-6 and TRBJ2-7, with 7 central nucleotides matching TRBD2. The DNA is as follows: TGTGCCAGCAGCTTAGGGCTGGGGGGGGCCTACGAGCAGTACTTC. This yields the protein CASSLGLGGAYEQYF. Outside the CDR3, residues come from the reference TRBV7-6 and TRBJ2-7 proteins, so the full variable domain is: GAGVSQSPRYKVTKRGQDVALRCDPISGHVSLYWYRQALGQGPEFLTYFNYEAQQDKSGLPNDRFSAERPEGSISTLTIQRTEQRDSAMYRCASSLGLGGAYEQYFGPGTRLTVT.